This TCR beta chain appears in the sequencing data of a study of T cells after yellow fever vaccination. V was cut by 6 bases and J by 3 bases, with 15 bases left in between. The CDR3 is 15 amino acids. Germline V gene sequence: CDR1 MNHEY, CDR2 SVGEGT. Study findings and constraints: The secondary T-cell response peaked on day 5, not day 15, but was weaker. Boosting was followed by the reappearance of most primary-vaccination clones (about 97% CD4, about 88% CD8). A minor fraction of clonotypes spanned both CD4 and CD8 compartments.

This clonotype has only a few counts. Its antigen is still unknown. Template switching with 5'RACE generated the TCR cDNA and added a universal primer site and UMIs. TCRdb passed the 5' RACE reads through MiXCR, listing each CDR3 protein once. This sample has about 320,000 distinct CDR3 sequences; approximately 4% occur once, and the top ten carry 19%. The sequence derives from a man younger than 35 who received the YFV17D yellow fever vaccine. The V and J genes are TRBV6-2 or TRBV6-3 and TRBJ2-1, with D possibly called TRBD1 or TRBD2 (6 bases each). Sequenced material: PBMCs, taken 15 days after the yellow fever booster vaccination. The CDR3 is CASSLRGPYYNEQFF. The CDR3 nucleotides read TGTGCCAGCAGCCTTCGGGGGCCATACTACAATGAGCAGTTCTTC.